The table lists the clone carrying this T cell receptor (beta chain) with many counts. This record belongs to a study of early T cells in non-severe SARS-CoV-2 infection. Study in general: The sequenced material was bulk RNA from unsorted whole blood, and its chains were unpaired.

Each CDR3 protein is one row after TCRdb ran MiXCR on the 5' RACE reads. The sample has some 42,000 distinct CDR3 sequences, 5% to 6.5% seen once; the top ten hold approximately 8.4%. CDR3 length: 14 residues. Germline-derived CDR1 and CDR2 are LNHDA and SQIVND (reference sequence). The germline V and J ends were trimmed by 6 bases and 8 bases, with 16 bases remaining between them. The input for sequencing was whole blood, taken at baseline. The clonotype comes from an adult who was a healthcare worker with PCR-confirmed SARS-CoV-2 infection or an uninfected control (not recorded which). The chain has TRBV19 and TRBJ2-2, with D unresolved. The DNA for the CDR3 is TGTGCCAGTAGATTCTATTTGGGTCAGGGGGAGCTGTTTTTT. Amino acids: CASRFYLGQGELFF.